This TCR beta chain was sequenced in a study of shared clonotypes between healthy human individuals. The naive CD8 population came from CD45RO-negative cells selected for CCR7, without terminally differentiated effector memory CD45RA+ cells. This table comes from immunoSEQ multiplex PCR, and its TCRdb copy is limited to in-frame clones, with some not included. The sample has 600,000 or so clones, about 98% seen once. There are 14 residues in the CDR3. In germline, CDR1 is SEHNR, CDR2 FQNEAQ (reference sequence). V lost 5 bases to trimming and J lost 8 bases, with 16 bases between them. The TCR sequence derives from a man aged 30 to 45 in good health. The genes are TRBV7-9 and TRBJ2-1, with a tentative D call TRBD2 (6 bases). The specimen sequenced was naive CD8+ T cells sorted from blood. CDR3 DNA sequence: TGTGCCAGCAGCCCCCCGACTAGGTCGGATGAGCAGTTCTTC. Its protein is CASSPPTRSDEQFF.